These 25 T cell receptor beta chains were sequenced from one sample in a study of blood T cell repertoires in COVID-19. Clones were read by immunoSEQ multiplex PCR, and TCRdb kept only the in-frame ones, dropping some. The sample comprises under 85,000 clones, 75% to 90% of which are singletons, and about 15% rests with the top ten. The sample taken for sequencing was peripheral blood. The source of these receptors is an older man with active or convalescent COVID-19.

This rearrangement joins TRBV10-3 to TRBJ2-7; 8 bases are a match to TRBD2. V lost 4 bases, J lost 7 bases, and 15 bases stayed unmatched. This CDR3 is 16 amino acids long. Germline lookup yields CDR1 ENHRY and CDR2 SYGVKD. The CDR3: CAISVAEVAGRGEQYF. CDR3 DNA: TGTGCCATCAGTGTGGCAGAAGTAGCGGGGAGGGGGGAGCAGTACTTC.

This chain joins TRBV7-9 and TRBJ1-6; D is unclear. V was shortened by 5 bases and J by 2 bases, with 7 bases between the two germline ends. The CDR3 runs 14 residues. Germline CDR1 and CDR2: SEHNR and FQNEAQ (reference sequence). DNA of the CDR3: TGTGCCAGCAGCGGAACAGCCTATAATTCACCCCTCCACTTT. Translated: CASSGTAYNSPLHF.

This chain connects TRBV28 to TRBJ1-2; 10 bases map to TRBD1. V was pared by 2 bases and J by 4 bases, with 4 bases of the junction left unmatched. CDR1 and CDR2 from the germline V gene are MDHEN and SYDVKM. There are 15 residues in the CDR3. CDR3 bases: TGTGCCAGCAGTTTACCGGGACAGGGGCTCTATGGCTACACCTTC. Residues: CASSLPGQGLYGYTF.

V and J are TRBV15 and TRBJ1-5; unclear D gene. Germline values: CDR1 LNHNV, CDR2 YYDKDF (reference sequence). V gave up 0 bases and J gave up 7 bases, with 7 bases separating them. The CDR3 loop spans 13 amino acids. CDR3 DNA sequence: TGTGCCACCAGCAGAGAGAGGGTCCAGCCCCAGCATTTT. Its translation is CATSRERVQPQHF.

V gene TRBV3-1 (or the pseudogene TRBV3-2) combines with J gene TRBJ1-1, with D tentatively TRBD1 (5 bases). V lost 4 bases to trimming and J lost 0 bases, with 9 bases between them. CDR1 and CDR2 (germline): LGHDT, YNNKEL (reference sequence). The CDR3 contains 14 residues. CDR3 nucleotide sequence: TGTGCCAGCAGCCGCAGGGCCATGAACACTGAAGCTTTCTTT. It codes for CASSRRAMNTEAFF.

The chain carries TRBV20-1 and TRBJ2-3, with 12 bases matching TRBD2. CDR3 size: 16 residues. The ends lost 3 bases at V and 2 bases at J; junction bases unmatched: 6. Germline CDR1 is DFQATT and CDR2 is SNEGSKA (reference sequence). This CDR3 is CSASDGLAGHTDTQYF. CDR3 DNA sequence: TGCAGTGCTAGTGACGGACTAGCGGGGCACACAGATACGCAGTATTTT.

This sequence joins TRBV19 and TRBJ1-2; maybe TRBD1 (6 bases). Germline V gene lookup returns CDR1 LNHDA and CDR2 SQIVND (reference sequence). The CDR3 is made up of 12 amino acids. Deletions cut 6 bases from V and 5 bases from J, with 10 bases between. In nucleotides, the CDR3 is TGTGCCAGTAGCCGCACAGGGTATGGCTACACCTTC. Its translation is CASSRTGYGYTF.

The chain joins TRBV30 to TRBJ1-1; D remains ambiguous. Germline CDR1 is GTSNPN and CDR2 is SVGIG (reference sequence). The V end was cut by 4 bases, the J end by 0 bases, with 18 bases between. The CDR3 totals 16 residues. CDR3 loop: CAWKRGTYNLNTEAFF. CDR3 coding DNA: TGTGCCTGGAAACGGGGTACTTACAATTTGAACACTGAAGCTTTCTTT.

The genes are TRBV6-6 and TRBJ2-7; TRBD2 aligns across 8 bases. This CDR3 has 16 residues. With V trimmed by 5 bases and J by 2 bases, 11 bases remained unmatched. CDR1 and CDR2 (germline): MNHNY, SVGAGI (reference sequence). Here the CDR3 reads CASSPPGGRFPYEQYF. Here the CDR3 DNA reads TGTGCCAGCAGTCCCCCGGGCGGGAGGTTCCCCTACGAGCAGTACTTC.

The genes are TRBV7-3 and TRBJ1-1, with 9 bases fitting TRBD1. The CDR3 consists of 14 residues. The trim removed 2 bases at V and 5 bases at J, leaving 3 bases unmatched. Germline V CDR1 and CDR2: SGHTA, FQGTGA. The CDR3 DNA reads TGTGCCAGCAGCTTAGGGACAGGGCGGACTGAAGCTTTCTTT. Encoded protein: CASSLGTGRTEAFF.

V and J are TRBV30 and TRBJ1-4; 7 bases agree with TRBD1. Trimming at V came to 4 bases and at J to 2 bases, leaving 4 bases not matched to a gene. Looked up from germline, CDR1 is GTSNPN and CDR2 is SVGIG (reference sequence). CDR3 length: 14 amino acids. The CDR3 here is CAWTLQGTNEKLFF. For the CDR3, the DNA is TGTGCCTGGACCTTACAGGGGACTAATGAAAAACTGTTTTTT.

The genes are TRBV6-2 or TRBV6-3 and TRBJ2-7; 8 bases line up with TRBD1. V lost 5 bases, J lost 6 bases, and 12 bases stayed unmatched. This CDR3 contains 15 residues. Germline-derived CDR1 and CDR2 are MNHEY and SVGEGT. CDR3 bases: TGTGCCAGCAGTCGGCGCCTGACAGGGGCAGGCGAGCAGTACTTC. Protein product: CASSRRLTGAGEQYF.

The V and J genes are TRBV30 and TRBJ2-3; 7 nucleotides match TRBD1. The germline CDR1 and CDR2 sequences are GTSNPN and SVGIG (reference sequence). This CDR3 contains 13 residues. The CDR3 loop reads CAWGRDRTDTQYF. The CDR3 nucleotides are TGTGCTTGGGGCCGGGACAGAACAGATACGCAGTATTTT.

CDR3 sequence: CASSHGTGSWEQFF. The CDR3 bases are TGCGCCAGCAGCCACGGGACAGGGTCTTGGGAGCAGTTCTTC. J is TRBJ2-1 and V is TRBV4-3, with 9 bases lining up with TRBD1. Germline-derived CDR1 and CDR2 are LGHNA and YSLEER. The ends lost 3 bases at V and 10 bases at J; junction bases unmatched: 7. The length of the CDR3 is 14 residues.

This sequence joins TRBV6-5 and TRBJ2-5; D call uncertain. The V gene's germline CDR1 is MNHEY and CDR2 SVGAGI. This CDR3 has 15 amino acids. V lost 4 bases, J lost 1 base, and 13 bases lay in between. The CDR3 is CASSFATVPQETQYF. The CDR3 DNA follows: TGTGCCAGCAGTTTCGCAACAGTACCCCAAGAGACCCAGTACTTC.

This clone was counted a single time. The rearrangement joins TRBV28 to TRBJ2-7, with 7 bases aligning to TRBD1. Per germline, CDR1 MDHEN and CDR2 SYDVKM. V was pared by 6 bases and J by 3 bases, with 8 bases of the junction left unmatched. The CDR3 consists of 14 residues. The CDR3 reads CASRGTAPLYEQYF. CDR3 coding DNA: TGTGCCAGCAGGGGGACAGCCCCCCTCTACGAGCAGTACTTC.

The chain recombines TRBV19 with TRBJ1-1; D gene ambiguous. Trimming left V 2 bases short and J 3 bases short, with 22 bases between. The CDR3 has 18 amino acids. CDR1 and CDR2 from the germline V gene are LNHDA and SQIVND (reference sequence). CDR3 sequence reads: CASSIMRVQKGYHTEAFF. The CDR3 coding sequence is TGTGCCAGTAGTATAATGCGGGTGCAAAAAGGGTATCACACTGAAGCTTTCTTT.

The chain has TRBV28 and TRBJ1-5; TRBD1 matches 9 bases. From germline, CDR1 is MDHEN and CDR2 SYDVKM. This CDR3 is built from 15 residues. V lost 3 bases to trimming and J lost 6 bases; unmatched junction nucleotides: 6. CDR3 amino acids: CASSFGQGYSQPQHF. In nucleotides, the CDR3 is TGTGCCAGCAGTTTCGGACAGGGGTATAGTCAGCCCCAGCATTTT.

The chain recombines TRBV7-9 with TRBJ1-4, with a tentative D call TRBD1 (5 bases). The CDR3 totals 17 residues. Between the trimmed V and J ends, which lost 3 bases and 5 bases, there was a span of 19 bases. The germline CDR1 and CDR2 sequences are SEHNR and FQNEAQ (reference sequence). The CDR3 spells CASSLFQGNGRNEKLFF. CDR3 coding DNA: TGTGCCAGCAGCTTGTTTCAGGGTAACGGACGGAATGAAAAACTGTTTTTT.

The chain links TRBV6-2 or TRBV6-3 to TRBJ1-1, with D perhaps TRBD1 (6 bases). The length of the CDR3 is 16 residues. Germline CDR1 is MNHEY and CDR2 is SVGEGT. Trimming took 2 bases from V and 0 from J, leaving 13 bases between them. The CDR3 DNA follows: TGTGCCAGCAGTTACGAGGGGGGGCTCTTGAACACTGAAGCTTTCTTT. It codes for CASSYEGGLLNTEAFF.

This clone appeared once. The rearrangement links TRBV5-3 to TRBJ2-1; 10 bases align to TRBD2. TRBV5-3 is labeled an ORF, and its function is uncertain. V was clipped by 1 base and J by 3 bases; unmatched bases: 10. The CDR3 runs 18 residues. CDR3 loop: CARSLSLAGVTYYNEQFF. In nucleotides, the CDR3 is TGTGCCAGAAGCTTGTCGCTAGCGGGAGTGACATACTACAATGAGCAGTTCTTC.

The chain uses TRBV27 and TRBJ2-7, with 7 bases that match TRBD1. This CDR3 contains 14 residues. Per germline, CDR1 MNHEY and CDR2 SMNVEV (reference sequence). V shed 5 bases and J 5 bases; nucleotides not matched to a gene: 9. The CDR3 nucleotides read TGTGCCAGCAGTCGCTACAGGGGCTGGCACGAGCAGTACTTC. It specifies CASSRYRGWHEQYF.

This chain uses TRBV7-2 with TRBJ1-2, with 7 bases identical to TRBD1. The CDR3 has 13 residues. J was trimmed by 4 bases and V by 3 bases; bases with no gene match: 2. CDR1 and CDR2 (germline): SGHTA, FQGNSA. The CDR3 DNA is TGTACCAGCAGCTTCGGGACAGCCTATGGCTACACCTTC. Translating it yields CTSSFGTAYGYTF.

The chain employs TRBV5-6 and TRBJ2-1; TRBD2 agrees at 13 bases. The V and J ends lost 1 base and 4 bases, in that order; junction bases with no gene match: 11. Germline values: CDR1 SGHDT, CDR2 YYEEEE. The CDR3 loop spans 19 amino acids. The CDR3 nucleotides read TGTGCCAGCAGCTTGTTTCCCTCGACTAGCGGGAGGACGTACAATGAGCAGTTCTTC. This sequence encodes CASSLFPSTSGRTYNEQFF.

This sequence joins TRBV10-3 and TRBJ1-3; TRBD1 matches 9 bases. The CDR3 has 17 residues. The ends lost 6 bases at V and 3 bases at J; junction bases unmatched: 12. Looked up from germline, CDR1 is ENHRY and CDR2 is SYGVKD. The CDR3 DNA reads TGTGCCATCAGCCGGGACAGGGCCGGAGTAAGTGGAAACACCATATATTTT. Residues: CAISRDRAGVSGNTIYF.